The 27 T cell receptor beta chains in this list originate from one sample, sequenced in a study of blood T cell repertoires in COVID-19 (TCRdb year 2020). The method was the immunoSEQ multiplex PCR assay. TCRdb provides this immuneACCESS table in a form limited to in-frame rearrangements. Some clones are lacking; in checked studies, under half of them reflect an unresolved V gene, and why the rest are absent is not known. The sample table shows 100,000 to 150,000 clones, and around four fifths are seen once. Of the sample, approximately 25% falls within the top ten clones. Sequences were obtained from peripheral blood. These receptors were collected from a human donor in a cohort sampled during active COVID-19.

The CDR3 loop is CASQDRPPLHF. The DNA of the CDR3 is TGTGCCAGCCAGGATCGGCCACCCCTCCACTTT. The chain employs TRBV2 and TRBJ1-6; D gene uncertain. V was trimmed by 8 bases and J by 11 bases, leaving 10 bases between them. The CDR3 is 11 amino acids. Germline V gene lookup returns CDR1 SNHLY and CDR2 FYNNEI.

V and J are TRBV6-6 and TRBJ2-7; the match to TRBD1 covers 7 bases. Trimming at V came to 7 bases and at J to 0 bases, leaving 9 bases not matched to a gene. CDR3 length equals 15 residues. CDR1 is MNHNY and CDR2 is SVGAGI in the germline V gene (reference sequence). The CDR3 sequence is CASIMNRDSSYEQYF. As DNA, the CDR3 is TGTGCCAGCATTATGAACCGGGACAGCTCCTACGAGCAGTACTTC.

A note on this clone: The identical CDR3 is also encoded by other nucleotide sequences in the sample. This rearrangement joins TRBV30 to TRBJ1-4; no firm D call. Trimming cost V 2 bases and J 0 bases, with 4 bases left between them. Germline V lookup: CDR1 GTSNPN, CDR2 SVGIG (reference sequence). The CDR3 has 13 residues. CDR3 region: CAWSRATNEKLFF. The CDR3, as DNA: TGTGCCTGGAGTCGGGCAACTAATGAAAAACTGTTTTTT.

This clone came up once. The genes are TRBV6-5 and TRBJ2-3, with D tentatively TRBD1 (6 bases). The V gene lost 4 bases and the J gene lost 2 bases, with 13 bases spanning the gap. CDR3 length equals 15 residues. The germline V gene has CDR1 MNHEY and CDR2 SVGAGI. CDR3 residues: CASSSLRDNTDTQYF. In DNA, the CDR3 is TGTGCCAGCAGTTCCCTGAGGGACAACACAGATACGCAGTATTTT.

This sequence joins TRBV6-5 and TRBJ1-2; 8 bases are a match to TRBD1. Germline values: CDR1 MNHEY, CDR2 SVGAGI. The V and J ends lost 5 bases and 9 bases, in that order; junction bases with no gene match: 5. This CDR3 is 12 amino acids long. The CDR3: CASSPGQGRYTF. The CDR3 DNA reads as TGTGCCAGCAGTCCCGGACAGGGCCGCTACACCTTC.

The chain carries TRBV5-1 and TRBJ2-7; 11 bases agree with TRBD1. V lost 1 base and J lost 7; bases outside the gene matches: 7. This CDR3 has 15 residues. CDR1 and CDR2 (germline): SGHRS, YFSETQ. CDR3 nucleotide sequence: TGCGCCAGCAGCTTGACCGGGACAGGGGGAAGGGAGCAGTACTTC. Translation: CASSLTGTGGREQYF.

The chain links TRBV19 to TRBJ2-7; D is unclear. Germline V lookup: CDR1 LNHDA, CDR2 SQIVND (reference sequence). The CDR3 runs 14 residues. Trimming took 10 bases from V and 2 from J, leaving 18 bases between them. CDR3 nucleotides: TGTGCCACCGCCCGGAGTCCCGGTCCCTACGAGCAGTACTTC. Translating gives CATARSPGPYEQYF.

This clone has just one count. V usage is TRBV3-1 (or the pseudogene TRBV3-2) and J usage is TRBJ2-5, with D unresolved. Trimming pared 0 bases from V and 7 bases from J, leaving 6 bases between. CDR3 size: 12 residues. Germline V gene data show CDR1 as LGHDT and CDR2 as YNNKEL (reference sequence). This CDR3 is CASSQDGVTQYF. The CDR3 DNA sequence: TGTGCCAGCAGCCAAGACGGAGTGACCCAGTACTTC.

The rearrangement uses TRBV7-9 and TRBJ2-7; D not certain. This CDR3 comprises 11 residues. The V and J ends lost 4 bases and 4 bases respectively, with 5 bases between them. CDR1 and CDR2 from the germline V gene are SEHNR and FQNEAQ (reference sequence). In DNA form, the CDR3 reads TGTGCCAGCAGCTCACGGTACGAGCAGTACTTC. This translates into CASSSRYEQYF.

This clone has just a few counts. V gene TRBV3-1 (or the pseudogene TRBV3-2) combines with J gene TRBJ2-2, with D possibly matching TRBD1 (6 bases). The length of the CDR3 is 16 residues. With 1 base removed from V and 7 bases from J, the gap between germline ends came to 16 bases. The germline CDR1 and CDR2 sequences are LGHDT and YNNKEL (reference sequence). The CDR3 reads CASSQASRTGFGELFF. The CDR3 DNA sequence: TGTGCCAGCAGCCAAGCGTCGAGAACAGGGTTCGGGGAGCTGTTTTTT.

The CDR3 reads CASSHRDGENYGYTF. The CDR3 DNA sequence: TGTGCCAGTAGTCACAGGGACGGCGAAAACTATGGCTACACCTTC. V is TRBV19 and J is TRBJ1-2; weak D call: TRBD1 (6 bases). Trimming shortened V by 5 bases and J by 2 bases, and 15 bases separated the two germline ends. The CDR3 consists of 15 residues. In germline, CDR1 is LNHDA, CDR2 SQIVND (reference sequence).

There are a few counts of this clone. CDR3 region: CASSLTGKETQYF. The CDR3 DNA sequence: TGTGCCAGCAGTTTAACAGGGAAAGAGACCCAGTACTTC. This chain connects TRBV28 to TRBJ2-5; tentative D call: TRBD1 (6 bases). Germline V gives CDR1 MDHEN, CDR2 SYDVKM. V lost 2 bases to trimming and J lost 3 bases, with 7 bases between them. CDR3 length equals 13 residues.

The chain has TRBV6-6 and TRBJ1-1; TRBD1 might be the D (6 bases). With 5 bases removed from V and 4 bases from J, the gap between germline ends came to 11 bases. The CDR3 is 13 residues long. Per germline, CDR1 MNHNY and CDR2 SVGAGI (reference sequence). The CDR3 sequence is CASSDQGSTEAFF. The CDR3 nucleotides are TGTGCCAGCAGTGACCAGGGGAGCACTGAAGCTTTCTTT.

The chain employs TRBV5-1 and TRBJ1-2; D gene ambiguous. The CDR3 has 14 amino acids. Germline V lookup: CDR1 SGHRS, CDR2 YFSETQ. Between the trimmed V and J ends, which lost 2 bases and 2 bases, there was a span of 10 bases. CDR3 DNA: TGCGCCAGCAGCTTAACGGGTACGAACTATGGCTACACCTTC. Protein product: CASSLTGTNYGYTF. Variable domain in full (rest from reference TRBV5-1 and TRBJ1-2): KAGVTQTPRYLIKTRGQQVTLSCSPISGHRSVSWYQQTPGQGLQFLFEYFSETQRNKGNFPGRFSGRQFSNSRSEMNVSTLELGDSALYLCASSLTGTNYGYTFGSGTRLTVV.

CDR3 bases: TGTGCCAGCAGTCTCCTCCCCGGGGGTGGTACTGAAGCTTTCTTT. Amino acid sequence: CASSLLPGGGTEAFF. This chain joins TRBV28 and TRBJ1-1, with a possible D match to TRBD1 (5 bases). In germline, CDR1 is MDHEN, CDR2 SYDVKM. The CDR3 spans 15 residues. The V end lost 5 bases, the J end lost 5 bases, and 18 bases lay between the germline ends.

V usage is TRBV3-1 (or the pseudogene TRBV3-2) and J usage is TRBJ1-1, with D maybe TRBD1 (5 bases). The germline V gene has CDR1 LGHDT and CDR2 YNNKEL (reference sequence). The ends were cut back, 4 bases at V and 1 base at J, with 10 bases in the middle. This CDR3 region has 14 residues. CDR3 amino acids: CASSLRETNTEAFF. CDR3 bases: TGTGCCAGCAGCCTCAGGGAAACGAACACTGAAGCTTTCTTT.

This rearrangement joins TRBV7-8 to TRBJ2-5; D perhaps matches TRBD1 (5 bases). Per the germline V gene, CDR1 is SGHVS and CDR2 is FQNEAQ. CDR3 length: 15 residues. V shed 5 bases and J shed 2 bases, with 15 bases lying between them. As DNA, the CDR3 is TGTGCCAGCAGCCGCATTCGTGGGGCACAAGAGACCCAGTACTTC. Amino acids: CASSRIRGAQETQYF.

V and J are TRBV11-2 and TRBJ2-7; unclear D gene. This CDR3 has 12 amino acids. Trimming stripped 9 bases from V and 5 bases from J, with 14 bases between. The germline V gene encodes CDR1 SGHAT and CDR2 FQNNGV. The CDR3 nucleotides are TGTGCCAGTGCGCAATCTGTGGACGAGCAGTACTTC. Protein: CASAQSVDEQYF.

V gene TRBV30 combines with J gene TRBJ1-6, with TRBD1 matching 10 bases. CDR3 length equals 14 residues. Losses at the gene ends were 1 base for V and 8 bases for J; bases not matched to a gene: 2. CDR1 and CDR2 (germline): GTSNPN, SVGIG (reference sequence). The CDR3 region is CAWSAGQGDSPLHF. The CDR3 DNA sequence: TGTGCCTGGAGTGCAGGACAGGGGGATTCACCCCTCCACTTT. Full variable domain (rest looked up from reference TRBV30 and TRBJ1-6): SQTIHQWPATLVQPVGSPLSLECTVEGTSNPNLYWYRQAAGRGLQLLFYSVGIGQISSEVPQNLSASRPQDRQFILSSKKLLLSDSGFYLCAWSAGQGDSPLHFGNGTRLTVT.

The chain has TRBV7-9 and TRBJ2-1, with 8 bases matching TRBD2. Germline V lookup: CDR1 SEHNR, CDR2 FQNEAQ (reference sequence). After removal of 0 bases from V and 9 bases from J, the junction contained 4 bases not matched to a gene. This CDR3 region has 14 residues. CDR3 nucleotide sequence: TGTGCCAGCAGCTTAGCGGGACTAGTAGGTGAGCAGTTCTTC. Protein product: CASSLAGLVGEQFF.

Of note for this clone: The identical CDR3 is also encoded by other nucleotide sequences in the sample. The rearrangement links TRBV5-1 to TRBJ2-7; no firm D call. Germline V gives CDR1 SGHRS, CDR2 YFSETQ. Trimming took 2 bases from V and 0 from J, leaving 6 bases between them. The CDR3 consists of 13 residues. CDR3 protein: CASSFAVSYEQYF. CDR3 nucleotides: TGCGCCAGCAGCTTCGCAGTCTCCTACGAGCAGTACTTC.

The V and J genes are TRBV28 and TRBJ1-1; D gene ambiguous. This CDR3 region has 13 residues. With 6 bases removed from V and 5 bases from J, the gap between germline ends came to 13 bases. Germline lookup yields CDR1 MDHEN and CDR2 SYDVKM. In nucleotides, the CDR3 is TGTGCCAGCAGAACGACGGGGTTAACTGAAGCTTTCTTT. This encodes CASRTTGLTEAFF.

The chain recombines TRBV30 with TRBJ1-3, with 7 bases identical to TRBD1. The germline gives CDR1 GTSNPN, CDR2 SVGIG (reference sequence). J was trimmed by 0 bases and V by 0 bases; bases with no gene match: 8. This CDR3 has 17 amino acids. The CDR3 protein is CAWSVAYRGPSGNTIYF. CDR3 in DNA: TGTGCCTGGAGTGTAGCGTACAGGGGCCCCTCTGGAAACACCATATATTTT.

The rearrangement links TRBV10-3 to TRBJ1-2, with TRBD1 matching 7 bases. The CDR3 totals 17 residues. The germline gives CDR1 ENHRY, CDR2 SYGVKD. V lost 0 bases and J lost 3; bases outside the gene matches: 10. The CDR3 sequence: CAISESAWDSTDYGYTF. The CDR3 bases are TGTGCCATCAGTGAGTCCGCGTGGGACAGTACAGACTATGGCTACACCTTC.

The chain joins TRBV10-3 to TRBJ2-7; 11 bases are a match to TRBD1. Germline loops: CDR1 ENHRY, CDR2 SYGVKD. V shed 6 bases, J shed 4 bases, and the junction held 2 bases outside the gene matches. CDR3 size: 13 residues. The CDR3 region has the DNA TGTGCCATCAGGGGGGACAGGGGGTACGAGCAGTACTTC. Translation: CAIRGDRGYEQYF.

This clone was counted a few times. The rearrangement joins TRBV18 to TRBJ1-1, with 11 bases identical to TRBD1. This CDR3 comprises 17 residues. Looked up from germline, CDR1 is KGHSH and CDR2 is LQKENI. V lost 2 bases, J lost 2 bases, and 7 bases stayed unmatched. CDR3 sequence (DNA): TGTGCCAGCTCACCAGGAGGGACAGGGGGTTTCAACACTGAAGCTTTCTTT. It specifies CASSPGGTGGFNTEAFF.

The rearrangement joins TRBV5-5 to TRBJ2-2; D uncertain. Germline V CDR1 and CDR2: SGHKS, YYEKEE (reference sequence). CDR3 size: 15 residues. V dropped 4 bases and J dropped 0 bases, with 10 bases sitting between them. In DNA form, the CDR3 reads TGTGCCAGCAGCGCAGGTTATACGAACACCGGGGAGCTGTTTTTT. This encodes CASSAGYTNTGELFF.